This T cell receptor beta chain derives from a study of cytomegalovirus exposure and HLA in healthy donors. Sequencing used immunoSEQ multiplex PCR; TCRdb keeps in-frame clones, though not all of them. Of about 300,000 clones in the sample, around nine tenths are singletons; the top ten hold approximately 0.95%. The sequenced material came from PBMCs. The TCR was taken from a woman aged 18-29 years in good health and CMV-seronegative.

CDR3 bases: TGTGCCAGCAGTATCAACGCCCGGGACAGCTCCTACAATGAGCAGTTCTTC. Amino acid sequence: CASSINARDSSYNEQFF. This chain connects TRBV27 to TRBJ2-1; 7 positions agree with TRBD1. CDR1 is MNHEY, CDR2 SMNVEV, per germline (reference sequence). Losses at the gene ends were 5 bases for V and 0 bases for J; bases not matched to a gene: 10. The CDR3 is 17 residues long.